The 19 T cell receptor beta chains listed next were all sequenced from one sample in a study of CD8 T cells in ankylosing spondylitis. From the 5' RACE reads, TCRdb called clonotypes with MiXCR, one entry per CDR3 protein. The data hold about 540,000 distinct CDR3 sequences, with 9.5% to 15% observed a single time. Study conclusions and caveats: A motif in TCR beta, a set of roughly eight highly homologous variants, appeared characteristic of ankylosing spondylitis blood.

Their antigen targets remain unknown. The specimen was blood, either unsorted or a sorted T cell fraction (not recorded which). The source of these receptors is a male donor with ankylosing spondylitis.

This clonotype has only one observation. This chain connects TRBV12-5 to TRBJ1-5; 9 bases align to TRBD1. The CDR3 has 12 residues. Germline CDR1 LGHNT, CDR2 FRNRAP. V shed 10 bases, J shed 7 bases, and the junction held 5 bases outside the gene matches. The CDR3 is CATRQGDQPQHF. The CDR3 nucleotides are TGTGCTACCAGACAGGGGGACCAGCCCCAGCATTTT.

This clonotype came up a few times. The V and J genes are TRBV7-9 and TRBJ1-6, with 8 bases matching TRBD1. Trimming at V came to 7 bases and at J to 0 bases, leaving 5 bases not matched to a gene. The CDR3 runs 16 residues. CDR1 and CDR2 from the germline V gene are SEHNR and FQNEAQ (reference sequence). CDR3 loop: CASTQTGDSYNSPLHF. CDR3 DNA: TGTGCCAGCACCCAGACAGGGGACTCCTATAATTCACCCCTCCACTTT.

This clonotype appeared many times. This chain uses TRBV12-3 or TRBV12-4 with TRBJ2-3; D is uncertain. Trimming took 1 base from V and 6 from J, leaving 5 bases between them. The CDR3 is 12 residues long. CDR3 coding DNA: TGTGCCAGCAGTTTAGATTCGGATACGCAGTATTTT. This codes for CASSLDSDTQYF.

This clonotype was recorded a few times. The CDR3 bases are TGCGCCAGCAGCAGGGACAGGGGGCGGAACACTGAAGCTTTCTTT. This codes for CASSRDRGRNTEAFF. The chain recombines TRBV5-1 with TRBJ1-1; 12 bases align to TRBD1. CDR3 length: 15 amino acids. From germline, CDR1 is SGHRS and CDR2 YFSETQ. Losses at the gene ends were 4 bases for V and 1 base for J; bases not matched to a gene: 2.

The rearrangement uses TRBV3-1 and TRBJ2-1, with D possibly TRBD2 on 6 matching bases. The CDR3 is 15 amino acids. The V gene's germline CDR1 is LGHDT and CDR2 YNNKEL (reference sequence). Trimming took 2 bases from V and 3 from J, leaving 11 bases between them. The CDR3, as DNA: TGTGCCAGCAGCCAATCCGGGAGTGGCTACAATGAGCAGTTCTTC. It is translated as CASSQSGSGYNEQFF.

J is TRBJ2-7 and V is TRBV7-2; tentative D call: TRBD2 (5 bases). The CDR3 is 15 residues long. Germline CDR1 is SGHTA and CDR2 is FQGNSA. V gave up 5 bases and J gave up 4 bases, with 18 bases separating them. The CDR3 loop is CASSLSSFPLYEQYF. CDR3 DNA sequence: TGTGCCAGCAGCCTATCTAGCTTCCCTTTATACGAGCAGTACTTC.

The J gene is TRBJ2-7, the V gene TRBV2, with 7 bases matching TRBD1. Germline values: CDR1 SNHLY, CDR2 FYNNEI. There are 16 residues in the CDR3. J gave up 0 bases and V 3 bases, and 8 bases lay outside the gene matches. The CDR3 sequence: CASSDPIRDSSYEQYV. CDR3 in DNA: TGTGCCAGCAGTGATCCAATCCGGGACAGCTCCTACGAGCAGTACGTC.

At least ten counts were recorded for this clonotype. V and J are TRBV12-3 or TRBV12-4 and TRBJ2-3; TRBD1 matches 8 bases. V was pared by 5 bases and J by 1 base, with 5 bases of the junction left unmatched. The CDR3 is 15 amino acids. The CDR3 region is CASSAPGQGTDTQYF. As DNA, the CDR3 is TGTGCCAGCAGTGCTCCGGGACAGGGCACAGATACGCAGTATTTT.

This sequence joins TRBV6-5 and TRBJ1-1; no definite D call. V was pared by 6 bases and J by 1 base, with 9 bases between. Germline V CDR1 and CDR2: MNHEY, SVGAGI. The CDR3 runs to 13 residues. CDR3 DNA: TGTGCCAGCAGGTTACATTCGAACACTGAAGCTTTCTTT. As protein: CASRLHSNTEAFF.

The rearrangement uses TRBV4-2 and TRBJ1-5; D unresolved. CDR3 length equals 13 residues. Germline V gives CDR1 LGHNA, CDR2 YNFKEQ. V dropped 3 bases and J dropped 5 bases, with 8 bases sitting between them. CDR3 sequence: CASSHPRDQPQHF. CDR3 coding DNA: TGTGCCAGCAGCCACCCGAGAGATCAGCCCCAGCATTTT.

This clonotype has just a few counts. The chain combines TRBV24-1 with TRBJ2-2; 7 bases are shared with TRBD1. Looked up from germline, CDR1 is KGHDR and CDR2 is SFDVKD. V lost 5 bases to trimming and J lost 4 bases; unmatched junction nucleotides: 9. The CDR3 has 16 residues. CDR3 in amino acids: CATSVTATGSTGELFF. The CDR3 DNA is TGTGCCACCAGTGTAACCGCGACAGGGTCCACCGGGGAGCTGTTTTTT.

This clonotype was counted only a few times. The gene calls are TRBV11-3 and TRBJ2-2; 7 bases match TRBD2. This CDR3 is 16 amino acids long. Germline-derived CDR1 and CDR2 are SGHNT and YENEEA. V shed 7 bases and J 3 bases; nucleotides not matched to a gene: 11. CDR3 sequence reads: CASTMGGLVDTGELFF. The CDR3 bases are TGTGCCAGCACCATGGGAGGGCTAGTGGACACCGGGGAGCTGTTTTTT.

The V and J genes are TRBV12-3 or TRBV12-4 and TRBJ2-1, with unresolved D. V lost 1 base and J 4 bases, leaving 8 bases between the germline ends. This CDR3 spans 14 amino acids. This CDR3 is CASSLEGWYNEQFF. The CDR3, as DNA: TGTGCCAGCAGTTTAGAGGGTTGGTACAATGAGCAGTTCTTC.

The chain uses TRBV20-1 and TRBJ2-2; 11 bases line up with TRBD2. The germline gives CDR1 DFQATT, CDR2 SNEGSKA (reference sequence). After removal of 2 bases from V and 5 bases from J, the junction contained 7 bases not matched to a gene. The CDR3 sequence is 16 residues long. The CDR3 coding sequence is TGCAGTGCTAGACCCACTAGCGGGAGAAGAACCGGGGAGCTGTTTTTT. This codes for CSARPTSGRRTGELFF.

The J gene is TRBJ1-5, the V gene TRBV15; TRBD1 matches 8 bases. This CDR3 spans 15 amino acids. Germline V gives CDR1 LNHNV, CDR2 YYDKDF (reference sequence). The V and J ends lost 5 bases and 4 bases, in that order; junction bases with no gene match: 7. CDR3 residues: CATSGFDRGNQPQHF. CDR3 sequence (DNA): TGTGCCACCAGCGGGTTCGACAGGGGTAATCAGCCCCAGCATTTT.

In this sample, this clonotype turned up a few times. The chain carries TRBV5-1 and TRBJ2-2; possibly TRBD1 for D (6 bases). Deletions cut 4 bases from V and 5 bases from J, with 9 bases between. Germline assignment: CDR1 SGHRS and CDR2 YFSETQ. CDR3 size: 13 residues. Here the CDR3 DNA reads TGCGCCAGCAGCCTAGGACAGACCGGGGAGCTGTTTTTT. This translates into CASSLGQTGELFF.

This clonotype appeared a few times. The V call is TRBV20-1, the J call TRBJ2-7; TRBD2 aligns across 10 bases. CDR1 and CDR2 (germline): DFQATT, SNEGSKA (reference sequence). The CDR3 is made up of 14 amino acids. V shed 6 bases, J shed 2 bases, and the junction held 7 bases outside the gene matches. CDR3 protein: CSAIPGTSAYEQYF. In DNA, the CDR3 is TGCAGTGCCATCCCCGGGACTAGCGCCTACGAGCAGTACTTC.

This clonotype came up many times. This chain connects TRBV7-9 to TRBJ2-2; TRBD2 agrees at 7 bases. The CDR3 has 16 residues. Germline V gene data show CDR1 as SEHNR and CDR2 as FQNEAQ (reference sequence). V was clipped by 5 bases and J by 4 bases; unmatched bases: 10. In nucleotides, the CDR3 is TGTGCCAGCAGCCGCACCGGGACTAAAACCACCGGGGAGCTGTTTTTT. This translates into CASSRTGTKTTGELFF. Using reference TRBV7-9 and TRBJ2-2 for the parts outside the CDR3, the full variable domain is DTGVSQNPRHKITKRGQNVTFRCDPISEHNRLYWYRQTLGQGPEFLTYFQNEAQLEKSRLLSDRFSAERPKGSFSTLEIQRTEQGDSAMYLCASSRTGTKTTGELFFGEGSRLTVL.

The CDR3 bases are TGTGCCTGGATTATCCCCGGGAGGGTCACCTTC. This sequence encodes CAWIIPGRVTF. The chain uses TRBV30 and TRBJ1-2; no definite D call. The V end lost 4 bases, the J end lost 13 bases, and 16 bases lay between the germline ends. This CDR3 spans 11 amino acids. Germline values: CDR1 GTSNPN, CDR2 SVGIG (reference sequence).